The 21 T cell receptor beta chains given below trace back to one sample, sequenced in a study of blood T cells in healthy people across ages. Primed by a sample-barcoded 5' primer and a J-beta primer mix, a second PCR proceeded for 7 to 11 cycles. One entry per CDR3 protein results from TCRdb running MiXCR on the 5' RACE reads. The sample has about 1.7 million distinct CDR3 sequences; 28% are singletons. The sample was blood. These receptors were obtained from a woman aged 25 to 39 in good health.

The V and J genes are TRBV28 and TRBJ2-4, with 8 bases lining up with TRBD1. CDR3 length: 17 residues. CDR1 and CDR2 from the germline V gene are MDHEN and SYDVKM. The J segment lost 0 bases and the V segment lost 2 bases, leaving 6 bases of the junction unmatched. CDR3 in DNA: TGTGCCAGCAGTTTACCCAGGGGGCTACTAGCCAAAAACATTCAGTACTTC. Translation gives CASSLPRGLLAKNIQYF.

This chain connects TRBV5-1 to TRBJ2-1; TRBD2 matches 8 bases. The CDR3 runs to 17 residues. With 1 base clipped from V and 7 bases from J, the junction kept 13 bases outside the gene matches. Germline V gene lookup returns CDR1 SGHRS and CDR2 YFSETQ. The CDR3 bases are TGCGCCAGCAGCTTGAGGGGAATTGGTAGCGGGGAAAATGAGCAGTTCTTC. This gives the protein CASSLRGIGSGENEQFF. Combining the CDR3 with reference TRBV5-1 and TRBJ2-1 gives the whole variable domain KAGVTQTPRYLIKTRGQQVTLSCSPISGHRSVSWYQQTPGQGLQFLFEYFSETQRNKGNFPGRFSGRQFSNSRSEMNVSTLELGDSALYLCASSLRGIGSGENEQFFGPGTRLTVL.

Many counts were recorded for this clonotype. The chain has TRBV24-1 and TRBJ2-5; D remains ambiguous. The CDR3 covers 15 residues. Germline values: CDR1 KGHDR, CDR2 SFDVKD. Trimming left V 4 bases short and J 3 bases short, with 14 bases between. Here the CDR3 DNA reads TGTGCCACCAGTGACCCTGATGGAAAAAAAGAGACCCAGTACTTC. Translating gives CATSDPDGKKETQYF.

Ten or more counts support this clonotype. This chain uses TRBV29-1 with TRBJ2-7, with 8 bases aligning to TRBD2. Germline CDR1 reads SQVTM; CDR2 reads ANQGSEA. The CDR3 length is 12 residues. The ends lost 4 bases at V and 4 bases at J; junction bases unmatched: 3. CDR3 region: CSVGTSWYEQYF. The CDR3 DNA is TGCAGCGTTGGGACTAGCTGGTACGAGCAGTACTTC.

The rearrangement links TRBV20-1 to TRBJ2-1; possibly TRBD2 for D (5 bases). The CDR3 totals 14 residues. The germline V gene has CDR1 DFQATT and CDR2 SNEGSKA (reference sequence). Trimming took 5 bases from V and 7 from J, leaving 18 bases between them. CDR3 loop: CSAWGVRPRNEQFF. The CDR3 DNA reads TGCAGTGCTTGGGGAGTGAGACCTAGGAATGAGCAGTTCTTC.

This clonotype was counted at least ten times. The J gene is TRBJ2-7, the V gene TRBV5-1; possibly TRBD1 for D (5 bases). Per the germline V gene, CDR1 is SGHRS and CDR2 is YFSETQ. Trimming took off 1 base at V and 6 bases at J, with 8 bases between the two ends. The CDR3 is 12 residues long. CDR3 region: CASSLKGIEQYF. CDR3 bases: TGCGCCAGCAGCTTGAAGGGGATCGAGCAGTACTTC.

This clonotype was observed a handful of times. The chain couples TRBV7-2 to TRBJ2-7; possibly TRBD2 for D (7 bases). CDR3 size: 16 residues. Germline CDR1 SGHTA, CDR2 FQGNSA. V lost 1 base to trimming and J lost 0 bases, with 13 bases between them. The CDR3 loop is CASSLGGGGASYEQYF. Here the CDR3 DNA reads TGTGCCAGCAGCTTAGGGGGAGGGGGGGCCTCCTACGAGCAGTACTTC.

This clonotype was detected a few times. The chain recombines TRBV4-1 with TRBJ2-5, with TRBD2 identical over 9 bases. The CDR3 runs 15 residues. Per germline, CDR1 MGHRA and CDR2 YSYEKL. V shed 1 base and J 11 bases; nucleotides not matched to a gene: 11. This CDR3 is CASSQVASGNQEQYF. The CDR3 DNA is TGCGCCAGCAGCCAAGTGGCTAGCGGGAATCAGGAGCAGTACTTC.

Turning to this clonotype: Possible read error: a much larger clone is one base away. V and J are TRBV3-1 and TRBJ2-1; 8 bases line up with TRBD2. CDR1 LGHDT and CDR2 YNNKEL come from the germline V gene (reference sequence). The CDR3 loop spans 16 amino acids. Trimming at V came to 1 base and at J to 6 bases, leaving 8 bases not matched to a gene. The CDR3 DNA reads TGTGCCAGCAGCCAAGGGACTAGCAGACGTTGCAATGAGCAGTTCTTC. Amino acids: CASSQGTSRRCNEQFF.

This clonotype was found a few times. The rearrangement joins TRBV5-6 to TRBJ2-1; 12 nucleotides agree with TRBD2. This CDR3 has 15 amino acids. Germline V gives CDR1 SGHDT, CDR2 YYEEEE. V gave up 4 bases and J gave up 8 bases; unmatched junction bases: 7. This CDR3 reads CASSNLAGGRYEQFF. CDR3 DNA: TGTGCCAGCAGCAACCTAGCGGGGGGGCGCTATGAGCAGTTCTTC.

With regard to this clonotype: A much more abundant neighbour one base away suggests this may be a read error. V usage is TRBV29-1 and J usage is TRBJ2-4; TRBD2 might be the D (6 bases). The J call could be wrong; TRBJ2-7 is a better fit for the DNA end. The CDR3 length is 13 residues. Germline CDR1 reads SQVTM; CDR2 reads ANQGSEA. The CDR3 protein is CSVESRTIYEQYF. The CDR3, as DNA: TGCAGCGTTGAGTCGAGGACTATCTACGAGCAGTACTTC.

The V call is TRBV27, the J call TRBJ2-1, with 10 bases that match TRBD2. Germline values: CDR1 MNHEY, CDR2 SMNVEV (reference sequence). The CDR3 sequence is 14 residues long. J gave up 6 bases and V 3 bases, and 2 bases lay outside the gene matches. CDR3 nucleotide sequence: TGTGCCAGCAGTTTTAGCGGGGGGCCCAATGAGCAGTTCTTC. Translated: CASSFSGGPNEQFF.

For this clonotype: The CDR3 does not close with the conserved phenylalanine or tryptophan, likely indicating a read error. J is TRBJ2-7 and V is TRBV7-9, with TRBD1 identical over 7 bases. From germline, CDR1 is SEHNR and CDR2 FQNEAQ (reference sequence). The CDR3 sequence is 19 residues long. The trim removed 3 bases at V and 0 bases at J, leaving 17 bases unmatched. CDR3 nucleotide sequence: TGTGCCAGCAGCTTCTGGAGGTGGACCGGGACAGTTAGCTCCTACGAGCAGTACTTA. This translates into CASSFWRWTGTVSSYEQYL.

This rearrangement joins TRBV7-4 to TRBJ2-3; D not resolved. CDR1 and CDR2 (germline): SGHVT, SQSDAQ. V lost 5 bases to trimming and J lost 3 bases, with 15 bases between them. The CDR3 runs 15 residues. The DNA for the CDR3 is TGTGCCAGCAGCCCACAAATTTCGGGTACAGATACGCAGTATTTT. As protein: CASSPQISGTDTQYF.

In its sample, this clonotype was seen a few times. For the CDR3, the DNA is TGTGCCAGCAGCTTAGATTCGAGGGGGGTTCCGTTCTTC. Protein product: CASSLDSRGVPFF. V is TRBV11-3 and J is TRBJ2-1; D is tentatively TRBD1 or TRBD2 (6 bases each). Germline CDR1 reads SGHNT; CDR2 reads YENEEA. V was trimmed by 0 bases and J by 15 bases, leaving 15 bases between them. CDR3 length: 13 residues.

V and J are TRBV7-2 and TRBJ2-3; no clear D. CDR3 length: 15 residues. Trimming cost V 1 base and J 0 bases, with 8 bases left between them. In germline, CDR1 is SGHTA, CDR2 FQGNSA. The CDR3: CASSLVVLSTDTQYF. CDR3 coding DNA: TGTGCCAGCAGCTTAGTTGTACTTAGCACAGATACGCAGTATTTT.

This clonotype was observed a few times. The CDR3 nucleotides read TGTGCCAGCAGTTACTCGACCCGAGGGGGGATGAACACTGAAGCTTTCTTT. It yields the protein CASSYSTRGGMNTEAFF. This chain links TRBV6-5 with TRBJ1-1; D may be TRBD1 (6 bases). The germline V gene has CDR1 MNHEY and CDR2 SVGAGI. V was shortened by 0 bases and J by 0 bases, with 14 bases between the two germline ends. The CDR3 length is 17 residues.

Details on this clonotype: A much larger clone differs by one base, so this may be a read error. The genes are TRBV27 and TRBJ2-1; D tentatively fits TRBD1 or TRBD2 (6 bases each). Germline CDR1 is MNHEY and CDR2 is SMNVEV (reference sequence). The germline V and J ends were trimmed by 7 bases and 6 bases, with 19 bases remaining between them. The length of the CDR3 is 15 residues. CDR3 loop: CASNYRDLRSNEQFF. The CDR3 DNA reads as TGTGCCAGCAACTACAGGGACTTGCGGAGCAATGAGCAGTTCTTC.

The chain employs TRBV5-6 and TRBJ2-5; 9 positions agree with TRBD2. V shed 4 bases and J 6 bases; nucleotides not matched to a gene: 4. The CDR3 has 13 amino acids. Germline V gene lookup returns CDR1 SGHDT and CDR2 YYEEEE. CDR3 coding DNA: TGTGCCAGCAGCAGCGGGAGGCAGAAGACCCAGTACTTC. Encoded protein: CASSSGRQKTQYF.

The CDR3 region has the DNA TGCAGCGTACCAGGGGATGTGGACACCGGGGAGCTGTTTTTT. Residues: CSVPGDVDTGELFF. The chain has TRBV29-1 and TRBJ2-2, with D perhaps matching TRBD1 (6 bases). V was pared by 6 bases and J by 3 bases, with 14 bases between. The CDR3 contains 14 residues. Germline CDR1 is SQVTM and CDR2 is ANQGSEA.

Ten or more counts support this clonotype. The genes are TRBV3-1 and TRBJ2-1, with TRBD2 matching over 7 bases. V was clipped by 3 bases and J by 9 bases; unmatched bases: 2. CDR3 length equals 12 residues. In germline, CDR1 is LGHDT, CDR2 YNNKEL (reference sequence). CDR3 DNA sequence: TGTGCCAGCAGCCATCGCGGGAGTGAGCAGTTCTTC. Its protein is CASSHRGSEQFF.